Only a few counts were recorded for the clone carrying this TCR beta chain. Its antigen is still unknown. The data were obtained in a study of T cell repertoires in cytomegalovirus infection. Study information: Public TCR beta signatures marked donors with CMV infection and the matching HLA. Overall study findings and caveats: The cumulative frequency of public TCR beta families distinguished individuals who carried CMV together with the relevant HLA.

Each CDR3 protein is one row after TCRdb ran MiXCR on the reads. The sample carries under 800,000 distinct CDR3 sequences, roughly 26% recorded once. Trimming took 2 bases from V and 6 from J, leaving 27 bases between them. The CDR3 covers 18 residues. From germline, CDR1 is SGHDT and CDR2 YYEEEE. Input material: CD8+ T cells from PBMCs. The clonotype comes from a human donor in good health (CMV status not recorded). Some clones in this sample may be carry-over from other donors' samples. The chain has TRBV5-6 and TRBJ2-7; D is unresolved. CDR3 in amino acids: CASSLNQWAPEAGGEQYV. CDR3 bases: TGTGCCAGCAGCTTAAATCAGTGGGCCCCCGAAGCCGGCGGCGAGCAGTACGTC.